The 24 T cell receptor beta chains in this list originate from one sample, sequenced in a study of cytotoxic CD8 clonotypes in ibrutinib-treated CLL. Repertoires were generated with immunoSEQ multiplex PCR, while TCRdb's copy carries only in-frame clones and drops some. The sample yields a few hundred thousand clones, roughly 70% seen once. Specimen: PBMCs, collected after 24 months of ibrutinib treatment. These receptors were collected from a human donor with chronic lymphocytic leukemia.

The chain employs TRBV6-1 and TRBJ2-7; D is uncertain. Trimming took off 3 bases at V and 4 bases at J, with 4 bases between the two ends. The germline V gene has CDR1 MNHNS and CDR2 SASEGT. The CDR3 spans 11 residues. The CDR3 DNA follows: TGTGCCAGCAGTGACCGTTACGAGCAGTACTTC. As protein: CASSDRYEQYF.

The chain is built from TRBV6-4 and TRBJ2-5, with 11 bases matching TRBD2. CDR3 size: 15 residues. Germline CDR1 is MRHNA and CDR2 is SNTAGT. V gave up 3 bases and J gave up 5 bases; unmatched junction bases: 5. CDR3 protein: CASSETSGNGETQYF. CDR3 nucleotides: TGTGCCAGCAGTGAGACTAGCGGGAACGGGGAGACCCAGTACTTC.

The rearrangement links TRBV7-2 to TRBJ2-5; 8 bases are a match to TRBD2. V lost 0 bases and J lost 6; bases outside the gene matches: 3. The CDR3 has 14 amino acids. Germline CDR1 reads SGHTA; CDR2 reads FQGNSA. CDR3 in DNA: TGTGCCAGCAGCTTAGCTAGCGGGACTCAGACCCAGTACTTC. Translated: CASSLASGTQTQYF.

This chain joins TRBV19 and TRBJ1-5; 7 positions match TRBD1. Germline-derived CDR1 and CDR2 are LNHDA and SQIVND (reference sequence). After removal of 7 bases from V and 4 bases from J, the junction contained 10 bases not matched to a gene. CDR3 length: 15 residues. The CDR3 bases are TGTGCCAGTACCCAGGGACAGAGTAGGAATCAGCCCCAGCATTTT. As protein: CASTQGQSRNQPQHF.

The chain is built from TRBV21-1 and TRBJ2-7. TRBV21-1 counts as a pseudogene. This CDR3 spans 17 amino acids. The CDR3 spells CASSKEIGVPPIYEQYF. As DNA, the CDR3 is TGTGCCAGCAGCAAAGAAATTGGGGTTCCACCTATCTACGAGCAGTACTTC.

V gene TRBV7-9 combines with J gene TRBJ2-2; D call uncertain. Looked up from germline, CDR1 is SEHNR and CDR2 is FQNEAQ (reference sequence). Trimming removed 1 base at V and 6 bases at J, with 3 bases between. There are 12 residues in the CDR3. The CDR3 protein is CASSLVPGELFF. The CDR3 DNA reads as TGTGCCAGCAGCTTAGTCCCCGGGGAGCTGTTTTTT.

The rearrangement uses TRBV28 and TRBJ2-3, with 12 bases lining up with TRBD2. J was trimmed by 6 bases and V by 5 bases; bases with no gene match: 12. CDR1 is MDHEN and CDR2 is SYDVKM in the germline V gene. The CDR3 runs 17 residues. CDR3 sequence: CASSTGLAGSFWDTQYF. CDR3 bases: TGTGCCAGCAGTACCGGACTAGCGGGAAGCTTTTGGGATACGCAGTATTTT.

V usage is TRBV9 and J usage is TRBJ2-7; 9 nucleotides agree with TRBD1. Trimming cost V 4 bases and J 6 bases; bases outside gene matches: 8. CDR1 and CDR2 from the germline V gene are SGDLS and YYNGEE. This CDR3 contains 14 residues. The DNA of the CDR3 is TGTGCCAGCAGCCCATGGACAGGGGTCACCGAGCAGTACTTC. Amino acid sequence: CASSPWTGVTEQYF.

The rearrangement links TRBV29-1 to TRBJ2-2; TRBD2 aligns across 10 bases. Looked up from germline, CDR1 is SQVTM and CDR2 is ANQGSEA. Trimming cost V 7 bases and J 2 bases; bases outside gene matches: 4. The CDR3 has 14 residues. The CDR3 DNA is TGCAGCGCCCGGACTAGCGGAAACACCGGGGAGCTGTTTTTT. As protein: CSARTSGNTGELFF.

CDR3 DNA sequence: TGTGCCAGCAGTGGAGGGGGTAGCACCTACAATGAGCAGTTCTTC. Its translation: CASSGGGSTYNEQFF. The rearrangement uses TRBV2 and TRBJ2-1; perhaps TRBD1 as D (6 bases). The germline gives CDR1 SNHLY, CDR2 FYNNEI. V dropped 4 bases and J dropped 2 bases, with 12 bases sitting between them. This CDR3 comprises 15 residues.

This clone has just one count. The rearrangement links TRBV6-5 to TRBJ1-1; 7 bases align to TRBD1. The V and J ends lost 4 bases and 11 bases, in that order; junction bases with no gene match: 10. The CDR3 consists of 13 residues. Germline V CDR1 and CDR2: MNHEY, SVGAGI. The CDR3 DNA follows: TGTGCCAGCAGTTCAAGACAGGGAGCGACGGCTTTCTTT. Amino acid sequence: CASSSRQGATAFF.

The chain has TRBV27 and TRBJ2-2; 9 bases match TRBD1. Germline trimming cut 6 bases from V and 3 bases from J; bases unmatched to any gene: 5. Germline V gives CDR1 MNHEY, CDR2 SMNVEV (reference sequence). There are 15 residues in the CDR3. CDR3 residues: CASRRQGGHTGELFF. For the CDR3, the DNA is TGTGCCAGCAGACGACAGGGGGGCCACACCGGGGAGCTGTTTTTT.

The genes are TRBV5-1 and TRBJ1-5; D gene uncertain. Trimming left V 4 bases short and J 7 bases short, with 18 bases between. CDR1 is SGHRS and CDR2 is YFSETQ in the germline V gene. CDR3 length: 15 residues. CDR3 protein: CASSPGLPEGQPQHF. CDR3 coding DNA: TGCGCCAGCAGCCCCGGACTTCCTGAGGGACAGCCCCAGCATTTT.

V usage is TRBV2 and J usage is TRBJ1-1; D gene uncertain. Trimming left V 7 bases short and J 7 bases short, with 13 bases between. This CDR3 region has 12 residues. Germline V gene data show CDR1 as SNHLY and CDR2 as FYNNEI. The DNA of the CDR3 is TGTGCCAGCACCGAGGCGACCCTTGAAGCTTTCTTT. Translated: CASTEATLEAFF.

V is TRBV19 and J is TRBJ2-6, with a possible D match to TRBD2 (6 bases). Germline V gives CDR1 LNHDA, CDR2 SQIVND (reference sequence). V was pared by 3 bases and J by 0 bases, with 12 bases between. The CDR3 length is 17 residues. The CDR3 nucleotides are TGTGCCAGTAGTATCGGGGAGGTCGTCTCTGGGGCCAACGTCCTGACTTTC. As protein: CASSIGEVVSGANVLTF.

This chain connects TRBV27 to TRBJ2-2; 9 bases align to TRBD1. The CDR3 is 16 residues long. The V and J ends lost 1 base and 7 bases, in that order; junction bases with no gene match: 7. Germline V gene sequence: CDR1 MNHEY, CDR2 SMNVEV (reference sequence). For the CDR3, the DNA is TGTGCCAGCAGTTTATTCGGGACAGGGATAAACGGGGAGCTGTTTTTT. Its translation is CASSLFGTGINGELFF.

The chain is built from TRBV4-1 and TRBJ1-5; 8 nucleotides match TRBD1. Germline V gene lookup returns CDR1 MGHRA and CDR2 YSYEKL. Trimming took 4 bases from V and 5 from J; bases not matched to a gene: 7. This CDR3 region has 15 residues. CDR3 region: CASSPSDRGDQPQHF. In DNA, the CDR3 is TGCGCCAGCAGCCCATCCGACAGGGGCGATCAGCCCCAGCATTTT.

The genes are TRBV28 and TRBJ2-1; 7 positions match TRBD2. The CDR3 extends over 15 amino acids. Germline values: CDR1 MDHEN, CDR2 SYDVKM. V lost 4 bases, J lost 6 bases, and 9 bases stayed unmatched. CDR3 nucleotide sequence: TGTGCCAGCAGTTCAACGGGACTACTACCCAATGAGCAGTTCTTC. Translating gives CASSSTGLLPNEQFF.

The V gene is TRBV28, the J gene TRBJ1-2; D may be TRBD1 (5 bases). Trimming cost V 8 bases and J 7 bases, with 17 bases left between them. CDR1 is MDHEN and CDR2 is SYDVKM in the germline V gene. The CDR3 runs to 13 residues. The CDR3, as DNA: TGTGCCAGCTGCATATCACGGGGACGTGGCTACACCTTC. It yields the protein CASCISRGRGYTF.

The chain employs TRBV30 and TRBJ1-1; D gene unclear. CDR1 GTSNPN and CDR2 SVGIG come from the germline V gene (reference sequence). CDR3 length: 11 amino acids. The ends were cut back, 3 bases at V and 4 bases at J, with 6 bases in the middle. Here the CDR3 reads CAWRWSTEAFF. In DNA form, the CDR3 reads TGTGCCTGGAGATGGAGCACTGAAGCTTTCTTT.

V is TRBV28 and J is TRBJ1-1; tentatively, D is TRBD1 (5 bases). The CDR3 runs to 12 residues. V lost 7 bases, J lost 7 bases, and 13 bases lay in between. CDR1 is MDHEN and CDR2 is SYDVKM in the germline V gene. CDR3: CASTSQGSEAFF. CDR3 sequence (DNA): TGTGCCAGCACCTCGCAGGGAAGTGAAGCTTTCTTT. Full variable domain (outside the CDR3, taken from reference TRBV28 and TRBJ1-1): DVKVTQSSRYLVKRTGEKVFLECVQDMDHENMFWYRQDPGLGLRLIYFSYDVKMKEKGDIPEGYSVSREKKERFSLILESASTNQTSMYLCASTSQGSEAFFGQGTRLTVV.

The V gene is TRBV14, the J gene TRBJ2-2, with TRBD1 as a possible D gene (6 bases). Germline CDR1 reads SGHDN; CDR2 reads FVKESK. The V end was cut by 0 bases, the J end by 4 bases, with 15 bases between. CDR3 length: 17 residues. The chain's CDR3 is CASSQDWGQGSTGELFF. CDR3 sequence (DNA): TGTGCCAGCAGCCAAGATTGGGGGCAGGGAAGCACCGGGGAGCTGTTTTTT.

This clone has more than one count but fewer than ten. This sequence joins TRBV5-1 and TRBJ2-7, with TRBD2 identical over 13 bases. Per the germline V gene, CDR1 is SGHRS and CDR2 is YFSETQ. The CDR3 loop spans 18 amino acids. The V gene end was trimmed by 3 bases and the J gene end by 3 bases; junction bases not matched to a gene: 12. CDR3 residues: CASSYTGLAGVGVYEQYF. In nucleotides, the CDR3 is TGCGCCAGCAGCTACACTGGACTAGCGGGAGTGGGTGTCTACGAGCAGTACTTC.

CDR3 protein: CASSYSRQVEAFF. In DNA form, the CDR3 reads TGTGCCAGCAGTTACTCGAGGCAGGTTGAAGCTTTCTTT. The chain couples TRBV6-5 to TRBJ1-1; no firm D call. The V gene's germline CDR1 is MNHEY and CDR2 SVGAGI. The CDR3 sequence is 13 residues long. Between the trimmed V and J ends, which lost 0 bases and 7 bases, there was a span of 9 bases.